These T cell receptor beta chains were read from a single sample in a study of response to subunit inactivated influenza vaccine. MiXCR, run by TCRdb on the RT-PCR reads, gives a single entry per CDR3 protein. The table has almost 250,000 distinct CDR3 sequences, 12% seen once. The specimen was non-naive T cells sorted from PBMCs, collected around 15 days before vaccination. These receptors were taken from a middle-aged man who received an inactivated influenza vaccine. Both conserved end residues are part of each CDR3. D genes are given only for firm matches. A row's size may be missing; if present it is once, few, many or a size class.

V: TRBV11-2
D: -
J: TRBJ2-3
size: -
CDR3: CASSLGGYSTDTQYF
DNA: TGTGCCAGCAGCTTAGGCGGATATAGCACAGATACGCAGTATTTT

V: TRBV20-1
D: -
J: TRBJ2-5
size: -
CDR3: CSARAWGGKETQYF
DNA: TGCAGTGCTAGAGCGTGGGGGGGCAAAGAGACCCAGTACTTC

V: TRBV30
D: -
J: TRBJ1-2
size: -
CDR3: CAWSVRGFGGYTF
DNA: TGTGCCTGGAGTGTACGGGGATTCGGTGGCTACACCTTC

V: TRBV6-1
D: -
J: TRBJ1-4
size: -
CDR3: CASSEVGGGQQFEKLFF
DNA: TGTGCCAGCAGTGAAGTGGGGGGGGGGCAGCAGTTTGAAAAACTGTTTTTT

V: TRBV29-1
D: -
J: TRBJ2-3
size: -
CDR3: CSVGIQDTQYF
DNA: TGCAGCGTTGGTATACAAGATACGCAGTATTTT

V: TRBV10-3
D: -
J: TRBJ2-5
size: -
CDR3: CAISGGQYQETQYF
DNA: TGTGCCATCAGTGGTGGACAGTACCAAGAGACCCAGTACTTC

V: TRBV7-9
D: TRBD1
J: TRBJ2-5
size: few
CDR3: CASSGRQGPQETQYF
DNA: TGTGCCAGCAGCGGAAGACAGGGCCCCCAAGAGACCCAGTACTTC

V: TRBV11-2
D: TRBD2
J: TRBJ2-2
size: few
CDR3: CASSLGPAGLANTGELFF
DNA: TGTGCCAGCAGCTTAGGCCCAGCGGGGTTGGCGAACACCGGGGAGCTGTTTTTT

V: TRBV11-2
D: -
J: TRBJ2-4
size: -
CDR3: CASSFGGLAKNIQYF
DNA: TGTGCCAGCAGCTTCGGGGGATTAGCCAAAAACATTCAGTACTTC

V: TRBV6-2/TRBV6-3
D: TRBD1
J: TRBJ2-6
size: few
CDR3: CASSYEGTGTSGANVLTF
DNA: TGTGCCAGCAGTTACGAGGGGACAGGAACCTCTGGGGCCAACGTCCTGACTTTC

V: TRBV19
D: TRBD2
J: TRBJ2-1
size: many
CDR3: CASRLAGGPREQFF
DNA: TGTGCTTCGAGACTAGCGGGAGGGCCTCGTGAGCAGTTCTTC